A single sample gave rise to the 11 T cell receptor beta chains below, sequenced in a study of identical twins. Via MiXCR, TCRdb re-called the 5' RACE reads, giving one row per CDR3 protein. The repertoire holds approximately 890,000 distinct CDR3 sequences, with about 12% as singletons. The data were also submitted as part of a second study, on yellow fever vaccine responses in identical twins.

The sample was PBMCs. The receptor source for this set is a woman aged 18 to 35 in good health.

The chain is built from TRBV10-3 and TRBJ2-7, with D uncertain. The V gene lost 0 bases and the J gene lost 2 bases, with 8 bases spanning the gap. Germline assignment: CDR1 ENHRY and CDR2 SYGVKD. The CDR3 runs to 14 residues. This chain's CDR3 is CAISESRNTYEQYF. The CDR3 nucleotides are TGTGCCATCAGTGAGTCGCGGAACACCTACGAGCAGTACTTC.

This clonotype was picked up many times. The rearrangement joins TRBV15 to TRBJ2-2; tentatively, D is TRBD2 (5 bases). This CDR3 has 14 residues. CDR1 is LNHNV and CDR2 is YYDKDF in the germline V gene (reference sequence). Trimming left V 0 bases short and J 3 bases short, with 5 bases between. The DNA of the CDR3 is TGTGCCACCAGCAGAGACGGGGACACCGGGGAGCTGTTTTTT. Translating it yields CATSRDGDTGELFF.

This clonotype was detected only a few times. The gene calls are TRBV7-9 and TRBJ2-3; D may be TRBD2 (5 bases). The length of the CDR3 is 16 residues. V was pared by 3 bases and J by 0 bases, with 13 bases between. From germline, CDR1 is SEHNR and CDR2 FQNEAQ (reference sequence). This CDR3 reads CASSFGGPYSTDTQYF. The CDR3 coding sequence is TGTGCCAGCAGCTTCGGAGGACCTTATAGCACAGATACGCAGTATTTT.

This clonotype was seen a handful of times. This chain joins TRBV20-1 and TRBJ2-3; tentative D call: TRBD1 (6 bases). Germline-derived CDR1 and CDR2 are DFQATT and SNEGSKA (reference sequence). V was shortened by 4 bases and J by 0 bases, with 14 bases between the two germline ends. The CDR3 consists of 15 residues. This CDR3 reads CSATHPGESTDTQYF. DNA for the CDR3: TGCAGTGCTACCCACCCAGGGGAAAGCACAGATACGCAGTATTTT.

This clonotype was seen many times. The gene calls are TRBV7-8 and TRBJ2-3; a possible D gene is TRBD1 (5 bases). CDR1 is SGHVS, CDR2 FQNEAQ, per germline. V dropped 1 base and J dropped 4 bases, with 12 bases sitting between them. The CDR3 spans 15 residues. The CDR3 DNA follows: TGTGCCAGCAGCTTAGGACCAGGCAGGGCAGATACGCAGTATTTT. Translation gives CASSLGPGRADTQYF. Variable domain in full (rest from reference TRBV7-8 and TRBJ2-3): GAGVSQSPRYKVAKRGQDVALRCDPISGHVSLFWYQQALGQGPEFLTYFQNEAQLDKSGLPSDRFFAERPEGSVSTLKIQRTQQEDSAVYLCASSLGPGRADTQYFGPGTRLTVL.

This clonotype showed up just a few times. CDR3 in amino acids: CASSLGSQRSGANVLTF. The CDR3 DNA follows: TGCGCCAGCAGCTTGGGGAGCCAAAGGTCTGGGGCCAACGTCCTGACTTTC. The chain links TRBV5-1 to TRBJ2-6; D gene ambiguous. The CDR3 length is 17 residues. Trimming pared 0 bases from V and 1 base from J, leaving 11 bases between. In germline, CDR1 is SGHRS, CDR2 YFSETQ.

The rearrangement links TRBV29-1 to TRBJ2-3; no definite D call. CDR1 and CDR2 from the germline V gene are SQVTM and ANQGSEA. Trimming removed 3 bases at V and 4 bases at J, with 5 bases between. The length of the CDR3 is 11 residues. CDR3 nucleotides: TGCAGCGTTGATTCCGCAGATACGCAGTATTTT. Encoded protein: CSVDSADTQYF.

This clonotype occurred a few times. The V and J genes are TRBV18 and TRBJ2-3, with D uncertain. The V gene's germline CDR1 is KGHSH and CDR2 LQKENI. Trimming took off 3 bases at V and 5 bases at J, with 6 bases between the two ends. The CDR3 loop spans 12 amino acids. The CDR3 reads CASSPIRDTQYF. Here the CDR3 DNA reads TGTGCCAGCTCACCTATAAGAGATACGCAGTATTTT.

This clonotype occurred a few times. The chain carries TRBV5-1 and TRBJ2-7, with D hard to call. The ends were cut back, 4 bases at V and 6 bases at J, with 14 bases in the middle. The germline V gene encodes CDR1 SGHRS and CDR2 YFSETQ. The CDR3 spans 13 residues. CDR3 sequence reads: CASSPTNGLEQYF. CDR3 coding DNA: TGCGCCAGCAGCCCTACTAATGGGCTCGAGCAGTACTTC.

The V and J genes are TRBV4-1 and TRBJ2-7; 10 bases fit TRBD2. This CDR3 is built from 15 residues. Trimming removed 1 base from V and 3 bases from J; junction bases left unmatched: 3. In germline, CDR1 is MGHRA, CDR2 YSYEKL. The CDR3 sequence is CASSQAGTSVYEQYF. The CDR3 DNA is TGCGCCAGCAGCCAAGCCGGGACTAGCGTCTACGAGCAGTACTTC.

A few counts support this clonotype. The rearrangement joins TRBV12-3 or TRBV12-4 to TRBJ2-1; D is perhaps TRBD1 or TRBD2 (5 bases each). Trimming took 5 bases from V and 1 from J, leaving 21 bases between them. The CDR3 runs 18 residues. CDR3 loop: CASSPQQRPGPSYNEQFF. CDR3 sequence (DNA): TGTGCCAGCAGTCCACAGCAACGGCCGGGACCATCCTACAATGAGCAGTTCTTC.